These T cell receptor beta chains were read from a single sample in a study of T cell clones after liver transplantation. Profiling relied on immunoSEQ multiplex PCR, and the TCRdb table lists in-frame clones only, not all of them. The profile shows about 33,000 clones, around 94% of them singletons. The sample was CD8+ T cells from blood, taken 12 months after liver transplant. The source is a human patient who received a liver transplant. The graft donor may have given rise to some T cells. Each CDR3 is given with its conserved first and last residue. D genes are given only for firm matches. Not every row has a clone size; where given, it reads once, few, many or a size class.

TRBV6-5	TRBD2	TRBJ2-1	once	CASATSPYNEQFF	TGTGCCAGCGCGACTAGCCCGTACAATGAGCAGTTCTTC
TRBV9	-	TRBJ2-7	-	CASSQAGMFYEQYF	TGTGCCAGCAGCCAAGCTGGAATGTTCTACGAGCAGTACTTC
TRBV4-2	TRBD2	TRBJ2-7	-	CASSQVWGRAFVQYF	TGTGCCAGCAGCCAAGTATGGGGGAGGGCCTTCGTGCAGTACTTC
TRBV27	-	TRBJ2-3	-	CASSLYGRAWPSDTQYF	TGTGCCAGCAGTTTATATGGTAGGGCTTGGCCCAGTGATACGCAGTATTTT
TRBV5-8	TRBD1	TRBJ1-5	-	CASGPGQGSLYSNQPQHF	TGTGCCAGCGGTCCGGGACAGGGCTCCCTTTATAGCAATCAGCCCCAGCATTTT
TRBV11-3	TRBD1	TRBJ1-5	-	CASSYGTGLNQPQHF	TGTGCCAGCAGCTACGGGACAGGCCTCAATCAGCCCCAGCATTTT
TRBV5-1	-	TRBJ2-4	-	CASSLGVGNIQYF	TGCGCCAGCAGCTTGGGGGTGGGAAACATTCAGTACTTC
TRBV7-9	-	TRBJ2-2	-	CASYDRYGGDTGELFF	TGTGCCAGCTATGATCGCTACGGCGGTGACACCGGGGAGCTGTTTTTT
TRBV7-6	-	TRBJ2-1	-	CASSPFYRDTVDHEQFF	TGTGCCAGCAGCCCCTTTTACCGGGACACCGTTGACCATGAGCAGTTCTTC
TRBV9	TRBD1	TRBJ2-5	-	CASSATGGLPETQYF	TGTGCCAGCAGCGCAACAGGGGGGCTCCCAGAGACCCAGTACTTC
TRBV6-5	TRBD2	TRBJ2-2	-	CASSYRGDTGELFF	TGTGCCAGCAGTTACCGGGGGGACACCGGGGAGCTGTTTTTT
TRBV5-1	-	TRBJ1-2	-	CASSFSGGGYTF	TGCGCCAGCAGCTTCTCCGGGGGAGGCTACACCTTC
TRBV10-2	-	TRBJ2-5	-	CASMFQTQETQYF	TGCGCCAGCATGTTTCAGACCCAAGAGACCCAGTACTTC
TRBV4-2	-	TRBJ2-7	-	CASSQEGGDEQYF	TGTGCCAGCAGCCAAGAGGGGGGCGACGAGCAGTACTTC